The 20 T cell receptor beta chains below were found in one sample sequenced in a study of T cells after yellow fever vaccination. TCRdb reanalysed the 5' RACE reads using MiXCR and keeps one entry per CDR3 protein. The sample includes some 670,000 distinct CDR3 sequences, roughly an eighth seen only once; the top ten take about 15%. This sample comprised PBMCs, obtained on the day of the yellow fever booster vaccination. The receptors were gathered from a man aged 25 to 40 who received the YFV17D yellow fever vaccine.

A few counts support this clonotype. This chain links TRBV6-6 with TRBJ2-2; D gene ambiguous. V lost 6 bases to trimming and J lost 8 bases, with 10 bases between them. The CDR3 spans 12 residues. Germline CDR1 MNHNY, CDR2 SVGAGI (reference sequence). CDR3 residues: CASSRIVGELFF. In nucleotides, the CDR3 is TGTGCCAGCAGCAGAATTGTGGGGGAGCTGTTTTTT.

V and J are TRBV5-1 and TRBJ2-5, with 9 nucleotides matching TRBD2. This CDR3 is 15 amino acids long. V gave up 2 bases and J gave up 4 bases; unmatched junction bases: 6. From germline, CDR1 is SGHRS and CDR2 YFSETQ. The CDR3 region is CASSFRAGGRETQYF. DNA for the CDR3: TGCGCCAGCAGCTTCCGAGCGGGAGGACGAGAGACCCAGTACTTC.

This clonotype was seen only a few times. The genes are TRBV18 and TRBJ2-7; TRBD2 matches 12 bases. The CDR3 has 17 residues. Germline trimming cut 2 bases from V and 6 bases from J; bases unmatched to any gene: 11. Germline CDR1 KGHSH, CDR2 LQKENI. As DNA, the CDR3 is TGTGCCAGCTCACCAAAGACTAGCGGGAGTAAGATCGGCGAGCAGTACTTC. Translation gives CASSPKTSGSKIGEQYF. Together with reference TRBV18 and TRBJ2-7, the CDR3 gives the full variable domain: NAGVMQNPRHLVRRRGQEARLRCSPMKGHSHVYWYRQLPEEGLKFMVYLQKENIIDESGMPKERFSAEFPKEGPSILRIQQVVRGDSAAYFCASSPKTSGSKIGEQYFGPGTRLTVT.

This clonotype was counted between two and nine times. The chain uses TRBV20-1 and TRBJ2-3, with D perhaps matching TRBD1 (5 bases). Germline V gene data show CDR1 as DFQATT and CDR2 as SNEGSKA (reference sequence). The CDR3 consists of 15 residues. Trimming removed 6 bases at V and 5 bases at J, with 21 bases between. CDR3 protein: CSALRRRVAGDTQYF. CDR3 coding DNA: TGCAGTGCACTCCGGCGCAGGGTCGCAGGAGATACGCAGTATTTT.

This clonotype was counted a few times. This rearrangement joins TRBV15 to TRBJ1-2, with a weak D call TRBD1 (5 bases). Trimming shortened V by 1 base and J by 10 bases, and 13 bases separated the two germline ends. This CDR3 comprises 13 residues. CDR1 LNHNV and CDR2 YYDKDF come from the germline V gene (reference sequence). The CDR3 DNA is TGTGCCACCAGCAGAGGGGACCAACCCAACTACACCTTC. It codes for CATSRGDQPNYTF.

This clonotype has only a few counts. The chain uses TRBV28 and TRBJ2-2; TRBD1 matches at 7 bases. The CDR3 has 16 residues. Germline CDR1 and CDR2: MDHEN and SYDVKM. The V and J ends lost 5 bases and 1 base, in that order; junction bases with no gene match: 7. The CDR3 bases are TGTGCCAGCAGTCCGCTGACAGGGCTGAACACCGGGGAGCTGTTTTTT. Translating it yields CASSPLTGLNTGELFF.

The V call is TRBV4-2, the J call TRBJ2-3; TRBD2 matches 14 bases. Germline V CDR1 and CDR2: LGHNA, YNFKEQ. V shed 4 bases, J shed 3 bases, and the junction held 12 bases outside the gene matches. CDR3 size: 19 residues. The CDR3 loop is CASSRVPGLAGVETDTQYF. The CDR3 DNA reads as TGTGCCAGCAGCCGCGTCCCGGGACTAGCGGGAGTTGAAACAGATACGCAGTATTTT.

There are a few counts of this clonotype. The V and J genes are TRBV10-3 and TRBJ2-1; 8 bases map to TRBD1. Germline-derived CDR1 and CDR2 are ENHRY and SYGVKD. With V trimmed by 10 bases and J by 7 bases, 21 bases remained unmatched. The CDR3 sequence is 17 residues long. The CDR3 spells CATTGTGRRRGYNEQFF. The CDR3 DNA reads TGTGCCACGACTGGGACAGGCAGAAGGAGGGGATATAATGAGCAGTTCTTC.

This clonotype turned up a few times. The chain combines TRBV6-2 or TRBV6-3 with TRBJ2-3; TRBD2 is a possible D gene (6 bases). V lost 10 bases, J lost 6 bases, and 11 bases lay in between. The germline V gene has CDR1 MNHEY and CDR2 SVGEGT. The CDR3 contains 11 residues. CDR3 sequence (DNA): TGTGCCATCCGGGACTTGGATACGCAGTATTTT. Amino acid sequence: CAIRDLDTQYF.

The chain joins TRBV20-1 to TRBJ2-3, with D possibly TRBD2 on 5 matching bases. V shed 1 base and J shed 6 bases, with 20 bases lying between them. Per the germline V gene, CDR1 is DFQATT and CDR2 is SNEGSKA (reference sequence). This CDR3 has 16 amino acids. CDR3 loop: CSARAGGSGTIDTQYF. The DNA of the CDR3 is TGCAGTGCTAGAGCCGGAGGTTCGGGTACCATCGATACGCAGTATTTT.

The chain links TRBV5-1 to TRBJ2-1; D gene unclear. V was pared by 1 base and J by 5 bases, with 13 bases between. The CDR3 totals 15 residues. Per the germline V gene, CDR1 is SGHRS and CDR2 is YFSETQ. The CDR3 reads CASSLLLRPNNEQFF. The DNA of the CDR3 is TGCGCCAGCAGCTTGCTATTAAGGCCTAACAATGAGCAGTTCTTC.

V usage is TRBV6-5 and J usage is TRBJ2-6; D is possibly TRBD1 (6 bases). This CDR3 spans 16 amino acids. Germline V gene sequence: CDR1 MNHEY, CDR2 SVGAGI. V lost 0 bases to trimming and J lost 1 base, with 7 bases between them. The CDR3: CASSYSQGSGANVLTF. CDR3 bases: TGTGCCAGCAGTTACTCGCAGGGGTCTGGGGCCAACGTCCTGACTTTC.

This clonotype was observed a handful of times. This chain links TRBV19 with TRBJ2-5; TRBD2 might be the D (5 bases). The CDR3 sequence is 12 residues long. Germline CDR1 reads LNHDA; CDR2 reads SQIVND (reference sequence). The V end was cut by 6 bases, the J end by 5 bases, with 10 bases between. The CDR3: CASSSTGETQYF. The CDR3 DNA sequence: TGTGCCAGTAGCAGCACGGGGGAGACCCAGTACTTC.

This chain joins TRBV6-1 and TRBJ2-1; D is uncertain. Trimming left V 9 bases short and J 0 bases short, with 9 bases between. Germline CDR1 MNHNS, CDR2 SASEGT. This CDR3 has 13 residues. The CDR3 DNA reads as TGTGCCAGTGGTTTCAGCTCCTACAATGAGCAGTTCTTC. It encodes CASGFSSYNEQFF.

This clonotype was found a few times. V usage is TRBV5-1 and J usage is TRBJ2-5; D is tentatively TRBD1 or TRBD2 (5 bases each). The CDR3 is 14 residues long. From germline, CDR1 is SGHRS and CDR2 YFSETQ. V lost 2 bases and J 4 bases, leaving 12 bases between the germline ends. CDR3 nucleotides: TGCGCCAGCAGCTTCGGGGCAGGGAGAGAGACCCAGTACTTC. It codes for CASSFGAGRETQYF.

In its sample, this clonotype was seen a few times. The chain carries TRBV28 and TRBJ2-2; 9 bases fit TRBD2. The V and J ends lost 6 bases and 4 bases, in that order; junction bases with no gene match: 3. The CDR3 has 14 residues. Germline CDR1 and CDR2: MDHEN and SYDVKM. This CDR3 is CASRVAGATGELFF. The DNA of the CDR3 is TGTGCCAGCAGGGTAGCGGGAGCCACCGGGGAGCTGTTTTTT.

J is TRBJ2-7 and V is TRBV27, with 7 bases lining up with TRBD1. V lost 5 bases to trimming and J lost 4 bases; unmatched junction nucleotides: 23. Germline lookup yields CDR1 MNHEY and CDR2 SMNVEV (reference sequence). The CDR3 spans 19 residues. CDR3 sequence (DNA): TGTGCCAGCAGTCCCATTCCCTTAGGGGGCTCGTGGGAATCATACGAGCAGTACTTC. Its protein is CASSPIPLGGSWESYEQYF.

The CDR3 DNA sequence: TGCAGCGTTGAACTCTCCGGGGAAACACAGTTCTTC. Residues: CSVELSGETQFF. The genes are TRBV29-1 and TRBJ2-1; D perhaps matches TRBD2 (5 bases). CDR3 size: 12 residues. CDR1 is SQVTM and CDR2 is ANQGSEA in the germline V gene. Deletions cut 2 bases from V and 13 bases from J, with 15 bases between.

The chain combines TRBV19 with TRBJ1-5; no clear D. Germline V gene lookup returns CDR1 LNHDA and CDR2 SQIVND (reference sequence). V dropped 7 bases and J dropped 7 bases, with 17 bases sitting between them. The CDR3 is 14 amino acids. The CDR3 spells CASTSVVRAQPQHF. CDR3 DNA: TGTGCCAGTACCTCAGTGGTGCGGGCCCAGCCCCAGCATTTT.

V and J are TRBV6-2 or TRBV6-3 and TRBJ2-5, with D possibly TRBD2 on 5 matching bases. The CDR3 consists of 16 residues. Trimming pared 7 bases from V and 1 base from J, leaving 19 bases between. Germline CDR1 MNHEY, CDR2 SVGEGT. Here the CDR3 reads CASTDPTGNLQETQYF. CDR3 sequence (DNA): TGTGCCAGCACCGACCCCACCGGGAACCTCCAAGAGACCCAGTACTTC.